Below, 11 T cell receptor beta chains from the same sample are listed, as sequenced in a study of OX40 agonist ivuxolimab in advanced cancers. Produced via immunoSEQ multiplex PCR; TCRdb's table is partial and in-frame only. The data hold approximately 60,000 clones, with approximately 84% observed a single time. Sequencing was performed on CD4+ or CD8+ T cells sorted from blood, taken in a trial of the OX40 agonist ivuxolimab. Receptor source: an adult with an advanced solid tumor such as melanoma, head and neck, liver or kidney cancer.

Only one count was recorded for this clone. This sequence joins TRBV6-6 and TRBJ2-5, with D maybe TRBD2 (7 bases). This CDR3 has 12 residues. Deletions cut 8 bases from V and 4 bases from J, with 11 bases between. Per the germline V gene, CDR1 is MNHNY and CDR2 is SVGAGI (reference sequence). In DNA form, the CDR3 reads TGTGCCAGCGGGGGGGCTACAGAGACCCAGTACTTC. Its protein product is CASGGATETQYF.

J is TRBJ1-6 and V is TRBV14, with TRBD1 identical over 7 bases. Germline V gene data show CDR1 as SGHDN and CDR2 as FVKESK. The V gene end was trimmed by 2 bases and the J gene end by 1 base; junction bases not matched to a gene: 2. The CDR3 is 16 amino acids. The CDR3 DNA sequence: TGTGCCAGCAGCCAACGACAGGGTTCCTATAATTCACCCCTCCACTTT. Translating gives CASSQRQGSYNSPLHF.

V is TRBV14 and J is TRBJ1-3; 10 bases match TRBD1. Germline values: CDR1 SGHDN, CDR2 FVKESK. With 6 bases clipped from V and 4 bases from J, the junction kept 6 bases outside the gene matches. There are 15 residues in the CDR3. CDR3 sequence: CASRRQGAKGNTIYF. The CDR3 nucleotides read TGTGCCAGCAGAAGACAGGGGGCTAAAGGAAACACCATATATTTT.

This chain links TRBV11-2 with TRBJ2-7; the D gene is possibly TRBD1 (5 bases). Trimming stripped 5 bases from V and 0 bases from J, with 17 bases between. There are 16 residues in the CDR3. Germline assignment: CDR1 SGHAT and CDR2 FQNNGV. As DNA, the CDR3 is TGTGCCAGCAGCCCACTTTTCCAGGGTAGCTCCTACGAGCAGTACTTC. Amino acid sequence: CASSPLFQGSSYEQYF.

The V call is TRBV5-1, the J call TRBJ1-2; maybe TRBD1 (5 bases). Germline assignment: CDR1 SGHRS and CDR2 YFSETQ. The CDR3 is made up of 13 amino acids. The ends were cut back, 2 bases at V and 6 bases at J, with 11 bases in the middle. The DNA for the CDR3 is TGCGCCAGCAGCTTAGAAGGGACGGATGGCTACACCTTC. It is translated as CASSLEGTDGYTF.

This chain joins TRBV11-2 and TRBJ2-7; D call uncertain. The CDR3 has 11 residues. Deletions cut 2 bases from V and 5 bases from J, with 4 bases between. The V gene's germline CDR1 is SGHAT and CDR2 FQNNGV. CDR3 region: CASSLRNEQYF. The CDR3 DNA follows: TGTGCCAGCAGCTTAAGGAACGAGCAGTACTTC.

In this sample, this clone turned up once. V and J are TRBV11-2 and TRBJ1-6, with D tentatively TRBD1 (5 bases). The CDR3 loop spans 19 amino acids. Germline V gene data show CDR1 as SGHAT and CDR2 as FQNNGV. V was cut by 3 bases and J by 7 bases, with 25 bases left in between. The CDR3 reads CASSLSFRRGIRSNSPLHF. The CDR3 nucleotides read TGTGCCAGCAGCTTGTCTTTTAGGAGGGGTATTCGGTCAAATTCACCCCTCCACTTT.

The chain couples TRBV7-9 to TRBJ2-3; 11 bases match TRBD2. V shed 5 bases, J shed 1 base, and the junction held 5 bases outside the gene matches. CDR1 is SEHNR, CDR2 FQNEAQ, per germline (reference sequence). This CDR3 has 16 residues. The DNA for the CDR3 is TGTGCCAGCAGCCTATGGACTAGCGGGCGCACAGATACGCAGTATTTT. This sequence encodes CASSLWTSGRTDTQYF.

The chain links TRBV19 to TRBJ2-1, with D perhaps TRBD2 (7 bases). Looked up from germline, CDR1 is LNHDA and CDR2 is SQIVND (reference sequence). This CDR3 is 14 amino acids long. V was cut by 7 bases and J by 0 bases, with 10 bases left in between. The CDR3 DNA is TGTGCCAGTACCCGGGGGGCCTCCTACAATGAGCAGTTCTTC. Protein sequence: CASTRGASYNEQFF.

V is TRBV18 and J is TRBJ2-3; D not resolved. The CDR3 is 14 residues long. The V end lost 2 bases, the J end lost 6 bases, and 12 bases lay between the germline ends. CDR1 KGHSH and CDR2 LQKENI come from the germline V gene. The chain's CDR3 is CASSPKGSRDTQYF. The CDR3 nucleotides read TGTGCCAGCTCACCAAAGGGCTCGAGGGATACGCAGTATTTT.

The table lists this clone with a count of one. The CDR3 DNA sequence: TGTGCCAGCAGCTTGTGGGTAGCTTCTTATGGCTACACCTTC. This codes for CASSLWVASYGYTF. This chain connects TRBV5-6 to TRBJ1-2; unclear D gene. This CDR3 contains 14 residues. The germline V and J ends were trimmed by 1 base and 5 bases, with 12 bases remaining between them. Germline lookup yields CDR1 SGHDT and CDR2 YYEEEE.